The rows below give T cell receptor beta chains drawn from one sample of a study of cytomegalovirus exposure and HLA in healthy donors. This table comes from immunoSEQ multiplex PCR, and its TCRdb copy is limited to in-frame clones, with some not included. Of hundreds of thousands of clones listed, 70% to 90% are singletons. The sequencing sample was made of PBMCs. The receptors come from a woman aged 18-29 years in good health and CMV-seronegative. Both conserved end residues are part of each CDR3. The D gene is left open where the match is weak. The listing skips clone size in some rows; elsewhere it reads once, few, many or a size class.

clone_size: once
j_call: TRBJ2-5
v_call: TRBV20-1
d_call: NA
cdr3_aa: CSARFQETQYF
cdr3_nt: TGCAGTGCTCGTTTTCAAGAGACCCAGTACTTC

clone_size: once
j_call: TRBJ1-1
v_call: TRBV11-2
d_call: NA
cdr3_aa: CASSSPGGYSEAFF
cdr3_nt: TGTGCCAGCAGCTCCCCGGGGGGATACTCTGAAGCTTTCTTT

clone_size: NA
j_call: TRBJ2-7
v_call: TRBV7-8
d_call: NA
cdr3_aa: CASSHSYEQYF
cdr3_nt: TGTGCCAGCAGCCACTCCTACGAGCAGTACTTC

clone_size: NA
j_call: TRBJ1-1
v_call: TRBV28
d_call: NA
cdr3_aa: CASSFIGLGVNTEAFF
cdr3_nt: TGTGCCAGCAGTTTCATAGGGCTCGGGGTGAACACTGAAGCTTTCTTT

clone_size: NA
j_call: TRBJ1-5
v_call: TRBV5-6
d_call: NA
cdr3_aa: CASSLGAGGQPQHF
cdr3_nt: TGTGCCAGCAGCTTGGGGGCGGGGGGTCAGCCCCAGCATTTT

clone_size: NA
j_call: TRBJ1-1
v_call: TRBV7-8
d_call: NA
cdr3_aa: CASSLANRVSPYTEAFF
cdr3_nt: TGTGCCAGCAGCTTAGCAAACAGGGTCTCGCCGTACACTGAAGCTTTCTTT

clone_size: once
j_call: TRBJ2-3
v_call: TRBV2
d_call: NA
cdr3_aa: CASRKGGLAGTDTQYF
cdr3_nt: TGTGCCAGCAGGAAGGGTGGACTGGCGGGCACAGATACGCAGTATTTT

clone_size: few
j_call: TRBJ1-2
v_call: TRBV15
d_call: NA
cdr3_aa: CATSRDKATNYGYTF
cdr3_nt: TGTGCCACCAGCAGAGATAAAGCAACTAACTATGGCTACACCTTC

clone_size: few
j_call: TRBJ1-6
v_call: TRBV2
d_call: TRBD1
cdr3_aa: CASSDRGLGSPLHF
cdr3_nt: TGTGCCAGCAGTGACAGGGGGTTAGGGTCACCCCTCCACTTT

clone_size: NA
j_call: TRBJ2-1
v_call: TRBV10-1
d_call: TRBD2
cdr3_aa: CASSESSGIGLGEQFF
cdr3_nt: TGCGCCAGCAGTGAGTCTAGCGGGATTGGGTTGGGTGAGCAGTTCTTC

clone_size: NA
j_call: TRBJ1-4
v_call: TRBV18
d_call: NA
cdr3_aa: CASSLGLGEKLFF
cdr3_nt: TGTGCCAGCTCATTGGGGCTTGGAGAAAAACTGTTTTTT

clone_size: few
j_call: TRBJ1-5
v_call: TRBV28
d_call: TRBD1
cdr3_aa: CASSLPGQGNQPQHF
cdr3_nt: TGTGCCAGCAGTTTACCCGGACAGGGGAATCAGCCCCAGCATTTT

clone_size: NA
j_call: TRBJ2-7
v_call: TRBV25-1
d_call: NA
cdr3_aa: CASSALGGAVYEQYF
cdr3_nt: TGTGCCAGCAGTGCCCTAGGGGGGGCGGTCTACGAGCAGTACTTC

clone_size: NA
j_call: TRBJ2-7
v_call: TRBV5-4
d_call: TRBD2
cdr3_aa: CASSFLNPTSLNYEQYF
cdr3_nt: TGTGCCAGCAGCTTCCTAAACCCGACTAGCCTAAACTACGAGCAGTACTTC

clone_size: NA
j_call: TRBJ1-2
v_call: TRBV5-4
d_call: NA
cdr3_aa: CASSLVSNYGYTF
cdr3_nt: TGTGCCAGCAGCTTGGTCTCTAACTATGGCTACACCTTC

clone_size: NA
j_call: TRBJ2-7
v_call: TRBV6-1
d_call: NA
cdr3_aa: CASSGSGYEQYF
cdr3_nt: TGTGCCAGCAGTGGTAGCGGCTACGAGCAGTACTTC

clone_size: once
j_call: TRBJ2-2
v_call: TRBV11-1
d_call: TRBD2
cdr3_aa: CASSLDLSGRAGTGELFF
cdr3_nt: TGTGCCAGCAGCTTAGATCTAAGCGGGAGGGCCGGAACCGGGGAGCTGTTTTTT

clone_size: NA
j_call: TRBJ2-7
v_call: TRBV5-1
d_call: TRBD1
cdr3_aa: CASSRTGEGRSYEQYF
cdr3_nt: TGCGCCAGCAGCCGGACAGGGGAGGGTAGGTCCTACGAGCAGTACTTC

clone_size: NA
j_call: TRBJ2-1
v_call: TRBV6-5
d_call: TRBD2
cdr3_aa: CASSYAGDLYNEQFF
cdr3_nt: TGTGCCAGCAGTTATGCGGGAGACCTCTACAATGAGCAGTTCTTC

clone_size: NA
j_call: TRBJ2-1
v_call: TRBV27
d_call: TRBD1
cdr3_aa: CASRPGQGLDEQFF
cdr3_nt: TGTGCCAGCAGGCCGGGACAGGGTTTGGATGAGCAGTTCTTC

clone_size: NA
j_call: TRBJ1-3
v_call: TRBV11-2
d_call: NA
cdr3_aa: CASSSGTPGNTIYF
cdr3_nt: TGTGCCAGCAGCTCCGGGACACCTGGAAACACCATATATTTT

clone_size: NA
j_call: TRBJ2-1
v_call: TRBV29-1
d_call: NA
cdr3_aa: CSVVQNSYNEQFF
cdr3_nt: TGCAGCGTCGTACAGAACTCCTACAATGAGCAGTTCTTC

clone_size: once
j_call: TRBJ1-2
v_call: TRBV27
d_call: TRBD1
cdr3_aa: CATSSVTGIGGYTF
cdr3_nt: TGTGCCACCAGTTCCGTGACAGGGATCGGAGGCTACACCTTC

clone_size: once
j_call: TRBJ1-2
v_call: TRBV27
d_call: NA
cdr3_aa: CASSLDRNYGYTF
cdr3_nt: TGTGCCAGCAGTCTTGACAGGAACTATGGCTACACCTTC